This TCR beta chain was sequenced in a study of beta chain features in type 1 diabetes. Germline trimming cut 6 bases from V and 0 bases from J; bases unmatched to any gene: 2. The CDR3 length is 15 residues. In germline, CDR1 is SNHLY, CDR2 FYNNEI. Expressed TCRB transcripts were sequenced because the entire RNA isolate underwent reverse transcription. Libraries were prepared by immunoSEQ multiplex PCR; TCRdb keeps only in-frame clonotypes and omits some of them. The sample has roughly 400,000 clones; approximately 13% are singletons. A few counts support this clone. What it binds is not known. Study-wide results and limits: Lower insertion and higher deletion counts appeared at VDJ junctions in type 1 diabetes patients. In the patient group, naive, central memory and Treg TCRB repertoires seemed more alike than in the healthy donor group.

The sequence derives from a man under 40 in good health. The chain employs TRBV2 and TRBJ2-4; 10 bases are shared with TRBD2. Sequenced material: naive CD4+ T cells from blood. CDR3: CASRGLAVAKNIQYF. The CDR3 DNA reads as TGTGCCAGCAGAGGACTAGCGGTAGCCAAAAACATTCAGTACTTC.